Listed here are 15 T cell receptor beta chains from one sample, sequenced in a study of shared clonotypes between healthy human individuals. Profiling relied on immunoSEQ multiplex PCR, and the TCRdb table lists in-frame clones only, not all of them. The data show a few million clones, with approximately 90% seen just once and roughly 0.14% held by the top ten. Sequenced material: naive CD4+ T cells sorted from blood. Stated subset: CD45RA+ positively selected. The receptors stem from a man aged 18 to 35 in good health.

Here the CDR3 reads CASSQGGNGYTF. The CDR3 DNA reads as TGTGCCAGCAGCCAAGGGGGTAATGGCTACACCTTC. This chain connects TRBV14 to TRBJ1-2, with D uncertain. Per the germline V gene, CDR1 is SGHDN and CDR2 is FVKESK. Trimming took off 1 base at V and 6 bases at J, with 6 bases between the two ends. This CDR3 region has 12 residues.

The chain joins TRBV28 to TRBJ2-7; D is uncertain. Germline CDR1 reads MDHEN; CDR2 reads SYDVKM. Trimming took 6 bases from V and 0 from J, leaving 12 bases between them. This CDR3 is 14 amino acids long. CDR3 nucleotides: TGTGCCAGCAGATACAGTGGAAGCTCCTACGAGCAGTACTTC. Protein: CASRYSGSSYEQYF. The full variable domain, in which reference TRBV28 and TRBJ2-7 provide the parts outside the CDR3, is DVKVTQSSRYLVKRTGEKVFLECVQDMDHENMFWYRQDPGLGLRLIYFSYDVKMKEKGDIPEGYSVSREKKERFSLILESASTNQTSMYLCASRYSGSSYEQYFGPGTRLTVT.

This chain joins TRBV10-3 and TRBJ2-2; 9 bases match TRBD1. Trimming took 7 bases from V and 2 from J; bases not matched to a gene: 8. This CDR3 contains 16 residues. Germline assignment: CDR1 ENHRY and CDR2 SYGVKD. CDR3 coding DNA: TGTGCCATCAAGGCGGGACAGGGATTAAACACCGGGGAGCTGTTTTTT. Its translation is CAIKAGQGLNTGELFF.

CDR3 coding DNA: TGCAGCGTTGAGGAGGGGCAAGGAAACACCATATATTTT. Translating gives CSVEEGQGNTIYF. This sequence joins TRBV29-1 and TRBJ1-3, with D possibly TRBD1 on 5 matching bases. The germline CDR1 and CDR2 sequences are SQVTM and ANQGSEA. The CDR3 spans 13 residues. V dropped 3 bases and J dropped 4 bases, with 10 bases sitting between them.

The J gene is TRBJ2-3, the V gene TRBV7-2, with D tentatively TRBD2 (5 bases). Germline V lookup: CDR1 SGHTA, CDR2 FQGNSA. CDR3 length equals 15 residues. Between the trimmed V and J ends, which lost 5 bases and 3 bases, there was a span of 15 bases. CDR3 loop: CASSDSWTSTDTQYF. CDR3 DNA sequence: TGTGCCAGCAGCGATTCTTGGACTTCTACAGATACGCAGTATTTT.

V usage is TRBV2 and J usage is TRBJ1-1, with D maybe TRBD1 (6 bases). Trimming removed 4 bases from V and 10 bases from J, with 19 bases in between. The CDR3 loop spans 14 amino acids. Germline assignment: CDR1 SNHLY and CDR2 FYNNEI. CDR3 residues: CASSVAQGFPGAFF. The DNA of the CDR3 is TGTGCCAGCAGTGTAGCTCAGGGGTTCCCAGGAGCTTTCTTT.

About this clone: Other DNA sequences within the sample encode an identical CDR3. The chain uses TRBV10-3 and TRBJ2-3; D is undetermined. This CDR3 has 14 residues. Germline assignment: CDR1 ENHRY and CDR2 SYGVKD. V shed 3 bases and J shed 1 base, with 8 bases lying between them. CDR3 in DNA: TGTGCCATCAGTGAAGGCGGAGGCACAGATACGCAGTATTTT. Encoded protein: CAISEGGGTDTQYF.

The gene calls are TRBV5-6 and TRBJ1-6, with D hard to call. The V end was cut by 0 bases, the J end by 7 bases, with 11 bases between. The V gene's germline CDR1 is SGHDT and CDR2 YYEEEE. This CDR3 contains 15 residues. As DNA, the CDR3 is TGTGCCAGCAGCTTGGGGCAGGCCAAAAATTCACCCCTCCACTTT. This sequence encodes CASSLGQAKNSPLHF.

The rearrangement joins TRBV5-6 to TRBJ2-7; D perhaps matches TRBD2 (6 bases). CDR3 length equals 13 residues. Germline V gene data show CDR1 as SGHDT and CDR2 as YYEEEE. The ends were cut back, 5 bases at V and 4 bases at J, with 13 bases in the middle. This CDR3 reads CASRRRDGYEQYF. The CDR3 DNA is TGTGCCAGCAGGCGGAGGGATGGGTACGAGCAGTACTTC.

The CDR3, as DNA: TGTGCCAGCAGCCTTAGCGGGGTGAACACCGGGGAGCTGTTTTTT. Translation gives CASSLSGVNTGELFF. V is TRBV7-9 and J is TRBJ2-2; TRBD2 matches at 8 bases. Losses at the gene ends were 5 bases for V and 1 base for J; bases not matched to a gene: 3. CDR3 length equals 15 residues. Germline loops: CDR1 SEHNR, CDR2 FQNEAQ (reference sequence).

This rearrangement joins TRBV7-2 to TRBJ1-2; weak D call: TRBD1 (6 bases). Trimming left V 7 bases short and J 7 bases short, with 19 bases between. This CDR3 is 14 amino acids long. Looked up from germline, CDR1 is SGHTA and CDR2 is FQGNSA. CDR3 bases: TGTGCCAGCACTTTGAGCCAGGGGCTGGCTGGCTACACCTTC. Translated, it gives CASTLSQGLAGYTF.

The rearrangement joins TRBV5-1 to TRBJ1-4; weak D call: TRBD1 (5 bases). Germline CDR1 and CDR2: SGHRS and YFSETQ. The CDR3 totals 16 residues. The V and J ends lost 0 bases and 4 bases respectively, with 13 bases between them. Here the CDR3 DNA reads TGCGCCAGCAGCTTGGTGGGGCGGGGGAGTAATGAAAAACTGTTTTTT. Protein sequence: CASSLVGRGSNEKLFF.

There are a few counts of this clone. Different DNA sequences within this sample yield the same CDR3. The CDR3 sequence: CASSIINQPQHF. The CDR3 bases are TGTGCCAGTAGTATCATCAATCAGCCCCAGCATTTT. This sequence joins TRBV19 and TRBJ1-5; D ambiguous. Germline V CDR1 and CDR2: LNHDA, SQIVND (reference sequence). This CDR3 spans 12 amino acids. V lost 3 bases and J lost 3, with 3 bases in between.

CDR3 protein: CASSLSPGGGYTF. The CDR3 region has the DNA TGTGCCAGCAGTTTATCGCCAGGGGGTGGCTACACCTTC. The genes are TRBV27 and TRBJ1-2; 7 positions match TRBD1. Germline CDR1 MNHEY, CDR2 SMNVEV (reference sequence). This CDR3 has 13 amino acids. After removal of 0 bases from V and 7 bases from J, the junction contained 2 bases not matched to a gene.

The CDR3 loop is CASSESGPRANVLTF. CDR3 coding DNA: TGCGCCAGCAGTGAGTCGGGGCCGAGGGCCAACGTCCTGACTTTC. The V call is TRBV10-2, the J call TRBJ2-6; tentatively, D is TRBD1 (5 bases). V lost 0 bases, J lost 5 bases, and 8 bases lay in between. CDR1 is WSHSY, CDR2 SAAADI, per germline. This CDR3 has 15 amino acids.